The TCR beta chain described here comes from a study of beta chain features in type 1 diabetes. The V end lost 5 bases, the J end lost 2 bases, and 12 bases lay between the germline ends. This CDR3 comprises 14 residues. Germline V CDR1 and CDR2: SGHAT, FQNNGV. Study findings and constraints: Moderate yet significant TCRB CDR3 shortening was seen in Type 1 diabetes patients in all four CD4+ subsets.

Expressed TCRB transcripts were sequenced because the isolated RNA had all been reverse transcribed beforehand. Sequencing used immunoSEQ multiplex PCR; TCRdb keeps in-frame clones, though not all of them. The sample gives hundreds of thousands of clones, more than 13% of which show up once; roughly 0.04% is in the top ten. Points on this clone: Antigen: not known.

The sequence was collected from a man younger than 35 with type 1 diabetes. The sample was naive CD4+ T cells from blood. The J gene is TRBJ2-5, the V gene TRBV11-2; D is unclear. CDR3 sequence: CASSPSRPQETQYF. The DNA of the CDR3 is TGTGCCAGCAGCCCATCGAGGCCTCAAGAGACCCAGTACTTC.